Reported below is one TCR beta chain. The target of this receptor is not known. The sample holds no much larger clone one base away, and base qualities are not on file. Before TCR sequencing, CD3+CD4+ T cells were sorted out of fresh PBMCs. This entry belongs to a study of immunodeficiency (dated by TCRdb to about 2019). Regarding the study in general: The repertoires were analyzed to search for VDJ recombination defects and oligoclonality. What the study reported, not specific to this receptor: V-J pairing and productive entropy in CD4+ T cells appeared similar in patients and controls. In entropy comparisons, n=3 (open circles) was shown for patients versus healthy controls, and a thymic development effect was only suggested as possible. Severe oligoclonality, as judged by top-100 and total clonotype frequencies, was observed in patient CD8+ T cells but not in patient CD4+ T cells.

Genomic DNA was isolated using the QIAamp DNA Blood Mini Kit and then sent out for immunoSEQ repertoire analysis. Using a standard quantity of genomic DNA template, multiplex PCR was run to amplify the CDR3 regions. An Illumina platform was used to sequence the PCR products. The original methods were these. Alignment of sequences was done against a reference, and the V, D and J gene definitions came from IMGT. A nearest-neighbor clustering algorithm merged closely related sequences to remove PCR and sequencing errors. V, D and J usage in productive unique and total sequences was analyzed using ImmunoSEQ Analyzer tools and R version 3.6.1. The immuneACCESS repertoire file appears here via TCRdb, limited to in-frame rearrangements. These files lack a portion of the clones; in checked studies, under half of the deficit traces to unresolved V genes, and the cause of the others is not known. The V and J calls and clone size come from that table; D and trimming were worked out from the DNA. The sample table records 800 to 900 clones; 90% of these occur just once. The ten largest make up about 2% of the sample.

A distance of 10 bases separates the germline ends of V and J, which lose 0 bases and 1 base respectively. The cysteine opens and the phenylalanine closes a CDR3 of 15 amino acids. Of the read, only the CDR3 DNA is kept; its 45 bases are in frame from base 1. CDR1 and CDR2 (SGHNT, YYREEE) derive from the germline V gene (reference sequence). The clonotype was recovered from a human donor in good health. The chain links TRBV5-4 with TRBJ1-1, with an unclear D gene assignment. Sequenced sample: CD4+ T cells from blood. Read as DNA, the sequence is TGTGCCAGCAGCTTGGAGGGCAGGAGGAACACTGAAGCTTTCTTT. Translated, it reads CASSLEGRRNTEAFF.